A selection of T cell receptor beta chains follows, all from one sample in a study of blood T cell repertoires in COVID-19. TCRdb's copy holds only in-frame clones and misses some; the assay was immunoSEQ multiplex PCR. The table lists approximately 400,000 clones, roughly 80% of them singletons. The sequenced sample was peripheral blood. All receptors come from a human donor with acute or convalescent COVID-19. The donor label of this sample is uncertain. Both conserved end residues are part of each CDR3. D genes are given only for firm matches. Only some rows state a clone size, as once, few, many or a class for expanded clones.

D: -; V: TRBV3-1/TRBV3-2; size: once; length: 15; J: TRBJ2-1; CDR3: CASKPSGPLLNEQFF; DNA: TGTGCCAGCAAACCGTCGGGTCCTCTTCTCAATGAGCAGTTCTTC
D: TRBD2; V: TRBV6-5; size: -; length: 15; J: TRBJ2-7; CDR3: CASIPLAGAPGEQYF; DNA: TGTGCCAGCATCCCTTTAGCGGGAGCGCCCGGAGAGCAGTACTTC
D: -; V: TRBV28; size: -; length: 14; J: TRBJ2-7; CDR3: CALKESGNFYEQYF; DNA: TGTGCCTTGAAGGAATCGGGGAATTTTTACGAGCAGTACTTC
D: -; V: TRBV6-6; size: -; length: 14; J: TRBJ2-2; CDR3: CASSSTGYTGELFF; DNA: TGTGCCAGCAGTTCAACAGGGTATACCGGGGAGCTGTTTTTT
D: -; V: TRBV11-2; size: -; length: 14; J: TRBJ1-2; CDR3: CASSLGEGSYGYTF; DNA: TGTGCCAGCAGCCTCGGTGAGGGCTCTTATGGCTACACCTTC
D: TRBD1; V: TRBV27; size: -; length: 14; J: TRBJ1-1; CDR3: CASRPGGQNTEAFF; DNA: TGTGCCAGCAGACCAGGGGGCCAGAACACTGAAGCTTTCTTT
D: -; V: TRBV7-6; size: -; length: 16; J: TRBJ1-3; CDR3: CASSPGGGTTGNTIYF; DNA: TGTGCCAGCAGCCCGGGCGGGGGGACTACTGGAAACACCATATATTTT
D: -; V: TRBV18; size: few; length: 15; J: TRBJ2-7; CDR3: CASSLIADSRSEQYF; DNA: TGTGCCAGCTCACTGATTGCGGACAGTCGCTCCGAGCAGTACTTC
D: -; V: TRBV5-1; size: -; length: 14; J: TRBJ2-4; CDR3: CASSQAPNGNIQYF; DNA: TGCGCCAGCAGCCAGGCACCAAATGGGAACATTCAGTACTTC
D: -; V: TRBV18; size: few; length: 19; J: TRBJ1-3; CDR3: CASSPPSQGPVSSGNTIYF; DNA: TGTGCCAGCTCACCACCGAGCCAGGGGCCCGTGAGCTCTGGAAACACCATATATTTT
D: TRBD1; V: TRBV13; size: many; length: 15; J: TRBJ2-7; CDR3: CASSSQTGPTYEQYF; DNA: TGTGCCAGCAGCTCCCAGACAGGGCCGACCTACGAGCAGTACTTC
D: TRBD1; V: TRBV7-9; size: few; length: 14; J: TRBJ2-4; CDR3: CASSPRGLGNIQYF; DNA: TGTGCCAGCAGCCCCAGGGGGCTCGGAAACATTCAGTACTTC
D: -; V: TRBV6-5; size: -; length: 16; J: TRBJ1-3; CDR3: CASSYSPDSSGNTIYF; DNA: TGTGCCAGCAGTTACTCGCCGGACAGCTCTGGAAACACCATATATTTT
D: -; V: TRBV2; size: -; length: 15; J: TRBJ2-1; CDR3: CASSRRRDSYNEQFF; DNA: TGTGCCAGCAGCCGACGCAGGGACTCCTACAATGAGCAGTTCTTC
D: TRBD1; V: TRBV7-9; size: -; length: 14; J: TRBJ2-7; CDR3: CASSYGTGGYEQYF; DNA: TGTGCCAGCAGCTACGGGACAGGGGGCTACGAGCAGTACTTC
D: -; V: TRBV27; size: few; length: 14; J: TRBJ2-3; CDR3: CASSLWGRTDTQYF; DNA: TGTGCCAGCAGTTTATGGGGCAGAACAGATACGCAGTATTTT
D: -; V: TRBV4-1; size: -; length: 14; J: TRBJ1-3; CDR3: CASSQGPNGNTIYF; DNA: TGCGCCAGCAGCCAAGGGCCAAACGGAAACACCATATATTTT
D: -; V: TRBV18; size: -; length: 14; J: TRBJ2-7; CDR3: CASSVAGDSYEQYF; DNA: TGTGCCAGCTCAGTCGCCGGGGACTCCTACGAGCAGTACTTC
D: -; V: TRBV5-1; size: once; length: 16; J: TRBJ1-1; CDR3: CASSFQRVVNNTEAFF; DNA: TGCGCCAGCAGCTTTCAGAGGGTCGTCAACAACACTGAAGCTTTCTTT
D: TRBD2; V: TRBV4-1; size: -; length: 19; J: TRBJ2-2; CDR3: CASSQGLAALGRDTGELFF; DNA: TGCGCCAGCAGCCAAGGACTAGCGGCCTTGGGGAGAGACACCGGGGAGCTGTTTTTT
D: -; V: TRBV6-5; size: -; length: 12; J: TRBJ1-6; CDR3: CASRRQNSPLHF; DNA: TGTGCCAGCCGGCGGCAGAATTCACCCCTCCACTTT
D: TRBD1; V: TRBV6-5; size: -; length: 14; J: TRBJ1-1; CDR3: CASTWDRGRGEAFF; DNA: TGTGCCAGCACCTGGGACAGGGGGCGAGGTGAAGCTTTCTTT
D: -; V: TRBV5-1; size: -; length: 14; J: TRBJ1-1; CDR3: CATSSGGAWAEAFF; DNA: TGCGCCACTTCAAGTGGGGGGGCTTGGGCTGAAGCTTTCTTT
D: TRBD1; V: TRBV13; size: -; length: 15; J: TRBJ2-7; CDR3: CASSLVPDRVDEQYF; DNA: TGTGCCAGCAGCTTAGTCCCGGACAGGGTGGACGAGCAGTACTTC
D: -; V: TRBV18; size: -; length: 14; J: TRBJ1-1; CDR3: CASSPRDSLTEAFF; DNA: TGTGCCAGCTCACCACGTGACAGTCTGACTGAAGCTTTCTTT
D: -; V: TRBV18; size: -; length: 12; J: TRBJ1-2; CDR3: CASQQGEDGYTF; DNA: TGTGCCAGCCAACAGGGCGAGGATGGCTACACCTTC
D: TRBD1; V: TRBV5-1; size: -; length: 16; J: TRBJ2-3; CDR3: CASSLLTGGGTDTQYF; DNA: TGCGCCAGCAGCCTACTGACAGGGGGGGGCACAGATACGCAGTATTTT
D: -; V: TRBV2; size: once; length: 12; J: TRBJ1-1; CDR3: CASGPWARAAFF; DNA: TGTGCCAGCGGGCCCTGGGCCAGGGCGGCTTTCTTT
D: -; V: TRBV28; size: few; length: 14; J: TRBJ1-2; CDR3: CASSARAIYYGYTF; DNA: TGTGCCAGCAGTGCCAGGGCGATTTACTATGGCTACACCTTC
D: TRBD1; V: TRBV7-9; size: -; length: 15; J: TRBJ1-5; CDR3: CASSFGQGGDQPQHF; DNA: TGTGCCAGCAGCTTCGGACAGGGTGGCGATCAGCCCCAGCATTTT
D: TRBD1; V: TRBV28; size: once; length: 15; J: TRBJ1-1; CDR3: CASSQPGTGNTEAFF; DNA: TGTGCCAGCAGCCAGCCCGGGACAGGGAACACTGAAGCTTTCTTT
D: -; V: TRBV12-5; size: -; length: 14; J: TRBJ2-3; CDR3: CASGLPNRADTQYF; DNA: TGTGCTAGTGGTTTGCCCAATCGGGCAGATACGCAGTATTTT
D: -; V: TRBV6-5; size: -; length: 13; J: TRBJ1-4; CDR3: CASSQSTNEKLFF; DNA: TGTGCCAGCAGTCAGTCAACTAATGAAAAACTGTTTTTT
D: -; V: TRBV3-1/TRBV3-2; size: few; length: 16; J: TRBJ1-1; CDR3: CASSQERVGGRVEAFF; DNA: TGTGCCAGCAGCCAAGAACGGGTCGGGGGGCGCGTGGAAGCTTTCTTT
D: TRBD1; V: TRBV7-8; size: -; length: 15; J: TRBJ2-7; CDR3: CASQKGGTGQYEQYF; DNA: TGTGCCAGCCAAAAGGGGGGGACAGGGCAGTACGAGCAGTACTTC
D: -; V: TRBV3-1/TRBV3-2; size: few; length: 14; J: TRBJ2-7; CDR3: CASSQVRNSYEQYF; DNA: TGTGCCAGCAGCCAAGTCAGGAATTCCTACGAGCAGTACTTC
D: -; V: TRBV2; size: -; length: 15; J: TRBJ1-2; CDR3: CASSEAGGAGYGYTF; DNA: TGTGCCAGCAGTGAAGCTGGGGGCGCGGGCTATGGCTACACCTTC
D: TRBD1; V: TRBV7-2; size: -; length: 16; J: TRBJ2-3; CDR3: CASSIGTGLSTDTQYF; DNA: TGTGCCAGCAGCATTGGGACAGGGCTTAGCACAGATACGCAGTATTTT
D: TRBD1; V: TRBV19; size: -; length: 15; J: TRBJ1-6; CDR3: CASRSGQGGNSPLHF; DNA: TGTGCCAGTAGATCCGGACAGGGGGGCAATTCACCCCTCCACTTT
D: TRBD1; V: TRBV19; size: -; length: 14; J: TRBJ1-3; CDR3: CASSAGGTGNTIYF; DNA: TGTGCCAGTAGTGCAGGGGGAACTGGAAACACCATATATTTT
D: TRBD1; V: TRBV9; size: -; length: 15; J: TRBJ1-4; CDR3: CASSVAGQGREKLFF; DNA: TGTGCCAGCAGCGTAGCGGGACAGGGGCGAGAAAAACTGTTTTTT
D: TRBD1; V: TRBV3-1/TRBV3-2; size: -; length: 14; J: TRBJ1-1; CDR3: CASSQDLRDSEAFF; DNA: TGTGCCAGCAGCCAAGATTTACGGGACAGTGAAGCTTTCTTT
D: -; V: TRBV3-1/TRBV3-2; size: -; length: 14; J: TRBJ1-1; CDR3: CASSQGTQAYEAFF; DNA: TGTGCCAGCAGCCAAGGAACACAGGCCTATGAAGCTTTCTTT
D: -; V: TRBV28; size: -; length: 17; J: TRBJ2-2; CDR3: CASSNSRGSSSTGELFF; DNA: TGTGCCAGCAGCAATTCAAGGGGGTCCTCTAGTACCGGGGAGCTGTTTTTT
D: TRBD1; V: TRBV6-6; size: -; length: 14; J: TRBJ1-1; CDR3: CASSPPTGDTEAFF; DNA: TGTGCCAGCAGCCCACCGACAGGGGACACTGAAGCTTTCTTT
D: -; V: TRBV7-9; size: -; length: 15; J: TRBJ2-1; CDR3: CASSSAGDSYNEQFF; DNA: TGTGCCAGCAGCTCTGCAGGGGACTCCTACAATGAGCAGTTCTTC
D: -; V: TRBV7-2; size: -; length: 15; J: TRBJ1-1; CDR3: CASSLLRHRNTEAFF; DNA: TGTGCCAGCAGCTTGCTGCGTCACAGGAACACTGAAGCTTTCTTT
D: TRBD2; V: TRBV5-6; size: -; length: 14; J: TRBJ2-7; CDR3: CASSLGLAVSEQYF; DNA: TGTGCCAGCAGCTTGGGACTAGCGGTTAGCGAGCAGTACTTC
D: TRBD1; V: TRBV2; size: -; length: 15; J: TRBJ2-2; CDR3: CASGWDRGVTGELFF; DNA: TGTGCCAGCGGATGGGACAGGGGGGTCACCGGGGAGCTGTTTTTT
D: -; V: TRBV2; size: -; length: 15; J: TRBJ1-4; CDR3: CASRGDNSANEKLFF; DNA: TGTGCCAGCAGGGGGGACAATTCCGCAAATGAAAAACTGTTTTTT
D: -; V: TRBV10-3; size: -; length: 16; J: TRBJ1-1; CDR3: CAISESYRIMNTEAFF; DNA: TGTGCCATCAGTGAGTCTTACAGGATTATGAACACTGAAGCTTTCTTT
D: -; V: TRBV7-9; size: -; length: 14; J: TRBJ1-1; CDR3: CASSLMGQNTEAFF; DNA: TGTGCCAGCAGCTTAATGGGACAGAACACTGAAGCTTTCTTT
D: -; V: TRBV28; size: -; length: 15; J: TRBJ2-1; CDR3: CASSFAQFGYNEQFF; DNA: TGTGCCAGCAGTTTCGCTCAATTCGGTTACAATGAGCAGTTCTTC